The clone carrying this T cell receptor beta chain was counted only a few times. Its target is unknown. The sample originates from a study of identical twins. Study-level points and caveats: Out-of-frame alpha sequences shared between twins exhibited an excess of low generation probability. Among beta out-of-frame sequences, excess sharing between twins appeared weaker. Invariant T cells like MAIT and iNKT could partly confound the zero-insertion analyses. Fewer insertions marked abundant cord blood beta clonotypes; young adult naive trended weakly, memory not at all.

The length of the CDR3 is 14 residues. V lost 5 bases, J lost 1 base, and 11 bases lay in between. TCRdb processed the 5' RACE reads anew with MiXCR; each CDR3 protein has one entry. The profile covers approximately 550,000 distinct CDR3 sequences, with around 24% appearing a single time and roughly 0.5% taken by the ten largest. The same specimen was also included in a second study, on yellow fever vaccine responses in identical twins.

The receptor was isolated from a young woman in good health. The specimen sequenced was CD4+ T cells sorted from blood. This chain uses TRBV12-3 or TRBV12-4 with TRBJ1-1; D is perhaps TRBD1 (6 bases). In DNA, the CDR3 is TGTGCCAGCAGTGTTAGAGGGGGGAACACTGAAGCTTTCTTT. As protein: CASSVRGGNTEAFF.